This TCR beta chain was observed in a study of post-analysis software for immune sequencing data. For the study at large: Both relapsing-remitting and secondary progressive multiple sclerosis featured among the disease courses, as did progressive-relapsing multiple sclerosis. Whole-study results and caveats: A handful of TRBV segments were significantly more frequent in patients than in controls. TRBV5-6, TRBV5-1 and TRBV20-1 were among these segments. Multiple sclerosis was associated with a significant reduction in normalized Chao1 diversity relative to controls.

The TCR beta cDNA libraries carried unique molecular identifiers. A single record per CDR3 protein comes from TCRdb applying MiXCR to the PCR reads. This table has about 200,000 distinct CDR3 sequences, about 30% appearing once. This clonotype appeared a few times. The antigen is undetermined. The ends were cut back, 6 bases at V and 6 bases at J, with 11 bases in the middle. In germline, CDR1 is ENHRY, CDR2 SYGVKD. The CDR3 runs to 13 residues. The rearrangement joins TRBV10-3 to TRBJ1-4; no reliable D call. Source material: blood. The receptor's source is a girl under 18 with multiple sclerosis. The DNA for the CDR3 is TGTGCCATCAGGGCAAGGCAGGATGAAAAACTGTTTTTT. The encoded protein is CAIRARQDEKLFF.